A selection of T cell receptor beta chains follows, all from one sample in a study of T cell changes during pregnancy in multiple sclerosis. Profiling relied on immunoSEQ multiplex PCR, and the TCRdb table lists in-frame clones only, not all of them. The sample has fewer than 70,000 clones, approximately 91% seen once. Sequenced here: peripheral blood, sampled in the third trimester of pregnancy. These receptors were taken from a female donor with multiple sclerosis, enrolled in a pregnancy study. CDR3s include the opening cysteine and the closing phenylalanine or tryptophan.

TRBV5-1 CASAALSQETQYF
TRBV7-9 CASSPLGGGTEAFF
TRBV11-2 CASSTVDRKNIQYF
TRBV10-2 CASSDLAGGPGSYNEQFF
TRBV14 CASSRNQGSYEQYF
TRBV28 CASSPPSTDTQYF
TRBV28 CASSFRDGSSYNSPLHF
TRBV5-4 CASSSGTARPHNEQFF
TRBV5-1 CASSPTPDQDTIYF
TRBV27 CASSLVVVGGMSEKLFF
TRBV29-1 CSVARQGLANEQFF